This T cell receptor beta chain was retrieved from a study of T cell clusters in autoimmune cytopenias. This clonotype counts as medium-sized (0.01 to 0.1%) by frequency. Multiplex touch-down PCR amplified TRB using TRB-A and TRB-B pools in one tube. TCRdb reprocessed the multiplex PCR reads; each CDR3 protein has one entry and no DNA is given. This sample's clone table lists 6,000 or so distinct CDR3 sequences. Each sample's input was 200 to 300 ng genomic DNA, about 38,000 genome equivalents. The CDR3 totals 14 residues. The source material was peripheral blood. The genes are TRBV12-3 or TRBV12-4 and TRBJ2-3. The clonotype was recovered from a human donor with an autoimmune cytopenia or autoimmune hepatitis (not recorded which). CDR3: CASGLGLSTDTQYF.